This entry describes one T cell receptor (beta chain). Data came from immunoSEQ multiplex PCR; TCRdb stores just in-frame clones and leaves some out. The sample records over 45,000 clones, less than 85% being singletons. Germline loops: CDR1 SGHTA, CDR2 FQGTGA. Trimming took off 4 bases at V and 9 bases at J, with 13 bases between the two ends. This CDR3 region has 14 residues. The sample is drawn from a study of STAT5B mutations in CD4+ large granular lymphocyte leukemia. The sequence was collected from a human donor in good health. Sequenced sample: CD4+ T cells from blood buffy coats. The chain couples TRBV7-3 to TRBJ1-6; D possibly corresponds to TRBD1 (5 bases). CDR3 region: CASSSGTLGSPLHF. CDR3 bases: TGTGCCAGCAGCTCCGGGACCTTAGGTTCACCCCTCCACTTT.